The rows below give T cell receptor beta chains drawn from one sample of a study of cytomegalovirus exposure and HLA in healthy donors. This table comes from immunoSEQ multiplex PCR, and its TCRdb copy is limited to in-frame clones, with some not included. The sample includes 100,000 to 150,000 clones, roughly 80% of them seen just once. The material sequenced was PBMCs. The receptors stem from a man aged 18-30 years in good health and CMV-seronegative. CDR3s include the opening cysteine and the closing phenylalanine or tryptophan.

TRBJ2-2 TRBV5-4 CASSPWAGRVTGELFF
TRBJ2-5 TRBV5-4 CASSSATGGKETQYF
TRBJ2-3 TRBV5-4 CASSLGGLGTDTQYF
TRBJ2-7 TRBV2 CASLVTSEQYF
TRBJ2-7 TRBV4-1 CASSQIPTGGGYEQYF
TRBJ1-5 TRBV19 CASSIFTGAKQPQHF
TRBJ2-7 TRBV18 CASSPTQGVEQYF
TRBJ2-7 TRBV6-6 CASSGTESSYEQYF
TRBJ2-5 TRBV5-1 CASSLWAGTLGSGAQETQYF
TRBJ1-6 TRBV5-8 CASSLAAGDSPLHF
TRBJ1-1 TRBV5-5 CASSNEAFF
TRBJ1-1 TRBV9 CASSVGEGAVTEAFF
TRBJ2-7 TRBV11-2 CASAVLGVGGGSIF
TRBJ2-7 TRBV6-1 CASNIDRGSYEQYF
TRBJ2-7 TRBV19 CASKVGTGLSYEQYF